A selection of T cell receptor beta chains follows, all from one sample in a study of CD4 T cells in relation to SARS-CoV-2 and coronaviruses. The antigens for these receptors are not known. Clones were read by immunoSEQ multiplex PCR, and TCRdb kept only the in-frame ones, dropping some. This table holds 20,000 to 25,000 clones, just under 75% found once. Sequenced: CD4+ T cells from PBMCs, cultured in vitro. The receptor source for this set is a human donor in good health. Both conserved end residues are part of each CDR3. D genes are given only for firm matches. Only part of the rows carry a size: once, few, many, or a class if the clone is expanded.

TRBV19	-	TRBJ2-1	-	CASSITGVTEQFF	TGTGCCAGTAGTATAACGGGAGTCACTGAGCAGTTCTTC
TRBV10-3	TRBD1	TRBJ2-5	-	CAISDTGTGAQETQYF	TGTGCCATCAGCGACACCGGGACAGGGGCACAAGAGACCCAGTACTTC
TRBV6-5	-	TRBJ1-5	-	CASRERGFSNQPQHF	TGTGCCAGCAGGGAGCGGGGCTTTAGCAATCAGCCCCAGCATTTT
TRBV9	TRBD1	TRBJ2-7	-	CASSKGQDSYEQYF	TGTGCCAGCAGTAAGGGACAGGACTCCTACGAGCAGTACTTC
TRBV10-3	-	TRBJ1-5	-	CAISESDSNQPQHF	TGTGCCATCAGTGAGTCGGATAGCAATCAGCCCCAGCATTTT
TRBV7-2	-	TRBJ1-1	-	CASSLGGRNTEAFF	TGTGCCAGCAGCTTAGGCGGCAGAAACACTGAAGCTTTCTTT
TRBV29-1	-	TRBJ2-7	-	CSVEAGKAGLRSYEQYF	TGCAGCGTTGAAGCAGGGAAGGCAGGGCTTAGGTCCTACGAGCAGTACTTC
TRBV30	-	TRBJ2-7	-	CAWRKTTEQYF	TGTGCCTGGAGGAAGACTACGGAGCAGTACTTC
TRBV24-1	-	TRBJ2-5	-	CATSGELQETQYF	TGTGCCACCAGTGGCGAGCTCCAAGAGACCCAGTACTTC
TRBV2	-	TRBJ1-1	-	CASSDWVGGANTEAFF	TGTGCCAGCAGTGACTGGGTCGGGGGCGCGAACACTGAAGCTTTCTTT
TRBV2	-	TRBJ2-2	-	CASSEHRARRTGELFF	TGTGCCAGCAGTGAACACAGGGCGCGGAGAACCGGGGAGCTGTTTTTT
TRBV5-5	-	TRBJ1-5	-	CASSFTRGYNQPQHF	TGTGCCAGCAGCTTTACAAGAGGGTACAATCAGCCCCAGCATTTT
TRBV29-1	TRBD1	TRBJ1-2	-	CSVEDPRTGGYGYTF	TGCAGCGTTGAAGACCCCCGGACAGGGGGCTACGGCTACACCTTC
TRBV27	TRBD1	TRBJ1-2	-	CASSTTGHYGYTF	TGTGCCAGCAGTACGACAGGGCACTATGGCTACACCTTC
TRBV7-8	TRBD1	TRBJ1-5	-	CASSPGTGSNQPQHF	TGTGCCAGCAGCCCAGGGACAGGGAGCAATCAGCCCCAGCATTTT
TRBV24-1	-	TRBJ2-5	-	CATSDPAGDQETQYF	TGTGCCACCAGTGATCCCGCCGGGGATCAAGAGACCCAGTACTTC
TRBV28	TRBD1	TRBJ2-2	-	CASSLGRGYTGELFF	TGTGCCAGCAGTTTAGGCAGGGGGTACACCGGGGAGCTGTTTTTT
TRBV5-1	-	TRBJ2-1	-	CASRAGMNEQFF	TGCGCCAGCAGGGCGGGGATGAATGAGCAGTTCTTC
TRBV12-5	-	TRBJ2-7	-	CASGLAPRGRTIEQYF	TGTGCTAGTGGTTTGGCGCCCCGAGGCAGGACCATAGAGCAGTACTTC
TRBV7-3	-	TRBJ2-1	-	CASGRGDEQFF	TGTGCCAGTGGGCGTGGGGATGAGCAGTTCTTC
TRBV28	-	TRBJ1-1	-	CASRPTRGVDTEAFF	TGTGCCAGCAGGCCCACAAGGGGGGTCGACACTGAAGCTTTCTTT
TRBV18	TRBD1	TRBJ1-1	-	CASSPGVGQGGTEAFF	TGTGCCAGCTCACCAGGCGTCGGACAGGGGGGGACTGAAGCTTTCTTT
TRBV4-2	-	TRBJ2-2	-	CASSLSNTGELFF	TGTGCCAGCAGCCTCTCGAACACCGGGGAGCTGTTTTTT
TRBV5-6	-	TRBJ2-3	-	CASSYPLAASTDTQYF	TGTGCCAGCAGTTATCCCCTAGCAGCTAGCACAGATACGCAGTATTTT
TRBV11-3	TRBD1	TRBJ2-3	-	CASSEGQAEADTQYF	TGTGCCAGCAGCGAAGGACAGGCTGAGGCAGATACGCAGTATTTT
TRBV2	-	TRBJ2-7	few	CASSEYEQYF	TGTGCCAGCAGTGAATACGAGCAGTACTTC
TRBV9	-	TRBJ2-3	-	CASSPPGASDTQYF	TGTGCCAGCAGCCCCCCGGGAGCGTCAGATACGCAGTATTTT
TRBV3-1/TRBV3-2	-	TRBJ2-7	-	CASSPSLSSYEQYF	TGTGCCAGCAGTCCTAGCCTCTCCTCCTACGAGCAGTACTTC